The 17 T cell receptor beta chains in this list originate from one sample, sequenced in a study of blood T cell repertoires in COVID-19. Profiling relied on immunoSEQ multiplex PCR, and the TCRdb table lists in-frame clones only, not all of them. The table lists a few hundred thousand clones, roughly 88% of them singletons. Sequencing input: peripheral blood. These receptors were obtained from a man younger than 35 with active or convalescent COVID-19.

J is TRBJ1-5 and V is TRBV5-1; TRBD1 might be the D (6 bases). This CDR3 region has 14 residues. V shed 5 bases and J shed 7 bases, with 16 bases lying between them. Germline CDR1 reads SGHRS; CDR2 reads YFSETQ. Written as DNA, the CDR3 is TGCGCCAGCAGTTTTACAGGGCTAGGGCAGCCCCAGCATTTT. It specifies CASSFTGLGQPQHF.

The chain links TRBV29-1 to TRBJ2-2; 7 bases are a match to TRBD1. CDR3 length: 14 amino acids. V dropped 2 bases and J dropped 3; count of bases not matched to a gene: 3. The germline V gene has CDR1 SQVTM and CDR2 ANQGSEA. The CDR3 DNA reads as TGCAGCGTTGAATCCAGGGGGTACACCGGGGAGCTGTTTTTT. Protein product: CSVESRGYTGELFF.

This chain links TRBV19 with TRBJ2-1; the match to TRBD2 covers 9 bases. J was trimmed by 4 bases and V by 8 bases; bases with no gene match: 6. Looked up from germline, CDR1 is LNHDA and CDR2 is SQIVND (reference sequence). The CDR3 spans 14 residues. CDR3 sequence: CASADSGGYNEQFF. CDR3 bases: TGTGCCAGTGCTGATAGCGGGGGATACAATGAGCAGTTCTTC.

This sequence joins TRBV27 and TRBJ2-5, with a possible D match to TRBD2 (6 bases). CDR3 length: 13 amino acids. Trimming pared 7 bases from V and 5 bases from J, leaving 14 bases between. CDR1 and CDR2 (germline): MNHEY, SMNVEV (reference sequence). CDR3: CASMGSGEETQYF. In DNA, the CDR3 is TGTGCCAGCATGGGGTCGGGGGAGGAGACCCAGTACTTC.

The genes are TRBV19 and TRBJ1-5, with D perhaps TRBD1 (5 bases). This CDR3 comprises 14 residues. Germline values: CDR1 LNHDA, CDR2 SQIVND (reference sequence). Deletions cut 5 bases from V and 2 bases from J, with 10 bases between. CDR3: CASSAGGGNQPQHF. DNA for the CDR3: TGTGCCAGTAGTGCCGGGGGGGGCAATCAGCCCCAGCATTTT.

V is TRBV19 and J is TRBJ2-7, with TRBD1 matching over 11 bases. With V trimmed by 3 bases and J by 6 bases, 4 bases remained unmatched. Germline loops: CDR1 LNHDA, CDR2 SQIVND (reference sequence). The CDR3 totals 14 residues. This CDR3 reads CASSMGQGGFEQYF. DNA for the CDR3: TGTGCCAGTAGTATGGGACAGGGGGGATTCGAGCAGTACTTC.

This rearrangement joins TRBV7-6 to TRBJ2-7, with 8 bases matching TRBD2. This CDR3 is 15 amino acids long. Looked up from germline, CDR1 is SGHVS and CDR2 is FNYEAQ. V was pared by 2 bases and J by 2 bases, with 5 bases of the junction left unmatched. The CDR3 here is CASSLRGGSPYEQYF. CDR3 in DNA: TGTGCCAGCAGCTTACGGGGGGGCAGCCCCTACGAGCAGTACTTC.

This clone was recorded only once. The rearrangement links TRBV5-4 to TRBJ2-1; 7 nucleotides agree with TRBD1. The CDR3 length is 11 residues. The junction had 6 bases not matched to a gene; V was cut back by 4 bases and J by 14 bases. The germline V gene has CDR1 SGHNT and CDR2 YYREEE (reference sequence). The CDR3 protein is CASSTTGAEFF. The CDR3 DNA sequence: TGTGCCAGCAGCACTACAGGGGCCGAGTTCTTC.

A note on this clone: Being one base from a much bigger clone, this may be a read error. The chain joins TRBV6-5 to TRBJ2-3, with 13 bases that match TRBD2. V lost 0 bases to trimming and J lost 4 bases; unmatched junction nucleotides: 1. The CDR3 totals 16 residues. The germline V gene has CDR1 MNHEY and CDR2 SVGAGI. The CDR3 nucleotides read TGTGCCAGCAGTTACTCACTAGCGGGGGGGGCAGATACGCAGTATTTT. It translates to CASSYSLAGGADTQYF.

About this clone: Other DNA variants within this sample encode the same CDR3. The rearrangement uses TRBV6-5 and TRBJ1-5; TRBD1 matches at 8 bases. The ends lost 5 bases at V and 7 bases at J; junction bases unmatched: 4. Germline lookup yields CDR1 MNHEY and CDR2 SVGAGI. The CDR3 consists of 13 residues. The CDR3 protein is CASSRTGNQPQHF. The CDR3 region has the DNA TGTGCCAGCAGTCGGACAGGGAACCAGCCCCAGCATTTT.

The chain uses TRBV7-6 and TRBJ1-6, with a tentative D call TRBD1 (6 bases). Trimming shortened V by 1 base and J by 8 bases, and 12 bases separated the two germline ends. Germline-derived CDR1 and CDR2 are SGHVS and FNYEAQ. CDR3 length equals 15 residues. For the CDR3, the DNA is TGTGCCAGCAGCTTAGGGGGGGGCAAGGATTCACCCCTCCACTTT. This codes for CASSLGGGKDSPLHF.

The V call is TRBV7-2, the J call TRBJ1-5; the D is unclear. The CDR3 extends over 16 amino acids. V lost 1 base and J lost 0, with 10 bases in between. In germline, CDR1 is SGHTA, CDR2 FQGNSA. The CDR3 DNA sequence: TGTGCCAGCAGCTTAGAGCCCGGGTATAGCAATCAGCCCCAGCATTTT. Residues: CASSLEPGYSNQPQHF.

CDR3 nucleotide sequence: TGTGCCAGCAGCTCCAGGGGTATCTCTGGAAACACCATATATTTT. Its translation: CASSSRGISGNTIYF. The chain combines TRBV5-4 with TRBJ1-3; D is possibly TRBD1 (6 bases). V was shortened by 3 bases and J by 0 bases, with 10 bases between the two germline ends. In germline, CDR1 is SGHNT, CDR2 YYREEE (reference sequence). This CDR3 is built from 15 residues.

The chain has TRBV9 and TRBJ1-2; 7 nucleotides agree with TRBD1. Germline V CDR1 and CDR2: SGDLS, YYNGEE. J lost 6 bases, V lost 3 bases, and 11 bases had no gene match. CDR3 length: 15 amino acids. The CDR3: CASSAIRGGGDGYTF. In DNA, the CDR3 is TGTGCCAGCAGCGCAATCAGAGGAGGGGGCGATGGCTACACCTTC. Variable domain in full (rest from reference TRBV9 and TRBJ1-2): DSGVTQTPKHLITATGQRVTLRCSPRSGDLSVYWYQQSLDQGLQFLIQYYNGEERAKGNILERFSAQQFPDLHSELNLSSLELGDSALYFCASSAIRGGGDGYTFGSGTRLTVV.

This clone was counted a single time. The CDR3, as DNA: TGTGCCAGCAGACAGGGGTGGGACCACGAGCAGTACTTC. Protein product: CASRQGWDHEQYF. The chain has TRBV12-3 or TRBV12-4 and TRBJ2-7, with TRBD1 matching over 7 bases. The ends lost 6 bases at V and 5 bases at J; junction bases unmatched: 7. The CDR3 totals 13 residues.

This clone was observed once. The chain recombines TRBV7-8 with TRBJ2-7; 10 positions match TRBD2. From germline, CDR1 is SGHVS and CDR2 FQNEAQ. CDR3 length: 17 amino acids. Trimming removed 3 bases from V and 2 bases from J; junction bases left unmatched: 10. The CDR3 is CASSFPQASGGTYEQYF. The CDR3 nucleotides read TGTGCCAGCAGCTTCCCTCAGGCTAGCGGGGGTACCTACGAGCAGTACTTC.

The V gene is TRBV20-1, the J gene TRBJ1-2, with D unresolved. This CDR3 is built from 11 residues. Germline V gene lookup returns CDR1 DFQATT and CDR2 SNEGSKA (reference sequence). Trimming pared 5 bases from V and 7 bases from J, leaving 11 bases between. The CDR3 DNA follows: TGCAGTGCTCCCTACCGAGGTGGCTACACCTTC. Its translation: CSAPYRGGYTF.